This is a list of T cell receptor beta chains from one sample in a study of Ad26.COV2.S vaccination and SARS-CoV-2 variants. Repertoires were generated with immunoSEQ multiplex PCR, while TCRdb's copy carries only in-frame clones and drops some. The table lists about 400,000 clones, more than 85% of them singletons. The material was peripheral blood, obtained in a trial of Ad26.COV2.S vaccine versus placebo. These TCRs come from a person between 18 and 60 years old who received the Ad26.COV2.S COVID-19 vaccine or a placebo. The CDR3 runs from the conserved cysteine through the conserved F or W. The D gene is left open where the match is weak.

d_call: .
v_call: TRBV18
j_call: TRBJ1-1
cdr3_nt: TGTGCCAGCTCACTCTTTGATGGCCCCGCGGAAGCTTTCTTT
cdr3_aa: CASSLFDGPAEAFF

d_call: TRBD2
v_call: TRBV11-2
j_call: TRBJ2-3
cdr3_nt: TGTGCCAGCAGCCCTTGGGGCGGGGGGGGCACAGATACGCAGTATTTT
cdr3_aa: CASSPWGGGGTDTQYF

d_call: .
v_call: TRBV12-3/TRBV12-4
j_call: TRBJ2-1
cdr3_nt: TGTGCCAGCAGTATACTCGTAGGGAATGAGCAGTTCTTC
cdr3_aa: CASSILVGNEQFF

d_call: .
v_call: TRBV19
j_call: TRBJ1-6
cdr3_nt: TGTGCCAGTAGTATAGGGACAGCGGAAAACTATAATTCACCCCTCCACTTT
cdr3_aa: CASSIGTAENYNSPLHF

d_call: .
v_call: TRBV5-1
j_call: TRBJ2-7
cdr3_nt: TGCGCCAGCAGGGACGGCTACGAGCAGTACTTC
cdr3_aa: CASRDGYEQYF

d_call: .
v_call: TRBV7-8
j_call: TRBJ1-5
cdr3_nt: TGTGCCAGCAGCCCATTATATGGGCGGAATCAGCCCCAGCATTTT
cdr3_aa: CASSPLYGRNQPQHF

d_call: TRBD1
v_call: TRBV7-9
j_call: TRBJ1-1
cdr3_nt: TGTGCCAGCAGCAAGGGGGCCCCTGGGGTCACTGAAGCTTTCTTT
cdr3_aa: CASSKGAPGVTEAFF

d_call: .
v_call: TRBV2
j_call: TRBJ1-6
cdr3_nt: TGTGCCAGCAGCGGGACATACGATTCACCCCTCCACTTT
cdr3_aa: CASSGTYDSPLHF

d_call: .
v_call: TRBV19
j_call: TRBJ1-3
cdr3_nt: TGTGCCAGTAGTATCTCGGGTTCTGGAAACACCATATATTTT
cdr3_aa: CASSISGSGNTIYF

d_call: TRBD2
v_call: TRBV3-1/TRBV3-2
j_call: TRBJ2-7
cdr3_nt: TGTGCCAGCAGCCCTCTAGCGGGGGGATTCTACGAGCAGTACTTC
cdr3_aa: CASSPLAGGFYEQYF

d_call: .
v_call: TRBV18
j_call: TRBJ1-2
cdr3_nt: TGTGCCAGCTCACCTTCCGGTCAACAGGGCGTTTATGGCTACACCTTC
cdr3_aa: CASSPSGQQGVYGYTF

d_call: TRBD1
v_call: TRBV15
j_call: TRBJ1-3
cdr3_nt: TGTGCCACCAGCCTACTCTCGACAGGGATTAGTGGAAACACCATATATTTT
cdr3_aa: CATSLLSTGISGNTIYF

d_call: TRBD1
v_call: TRBV11-2
j_call: TRBJ1-6
cdr3_nt: TGTGCCAGCAGCACCATCCGGGACAGGGGGCGTTCACCCCTCCACTTT
cdr3_aa: CASSTIRDRGRSPLHF

d_call: .
v_call: TRBV6-5
j_call: TRBJ1-6
cdr3_nt: TGTGCCAGCTCCAGGGTTGGGAATTCACCCCTCCACTTT
cdr3_aa: CASSRVGNSPLHF

d_call: TRBD2
v_call: TRBV4-1
j_call: TRBJ2-3
cdr3_nt: TGCGCCAGCAGCCAATGGTCATCTGGTGCAGCGGGGGGGAGCTACACAGATACGCAGTATTTT
cdr3_aa: CASSQWSSGAAGGSYTDTQYF

d_call: .
v_call: TRBV24-1
j_call: TRBJ2-3
cdr3_nt: TGTGCCACCCGCGGACAGAGCACAGATACGCAGTATTTT
cdr3_aa: CATRGQSTDTQYF